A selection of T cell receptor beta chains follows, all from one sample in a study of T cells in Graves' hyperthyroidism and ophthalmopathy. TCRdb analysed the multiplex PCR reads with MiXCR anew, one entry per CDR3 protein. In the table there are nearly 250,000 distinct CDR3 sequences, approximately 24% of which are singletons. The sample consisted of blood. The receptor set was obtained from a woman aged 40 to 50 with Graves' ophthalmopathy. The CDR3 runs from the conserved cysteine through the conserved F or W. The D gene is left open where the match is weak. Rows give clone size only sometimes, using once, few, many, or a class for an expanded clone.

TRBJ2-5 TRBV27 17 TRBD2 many CASIGRGGSGSLETQYF TGTGCCAGCATCGGCCGGGGGGGAAGCGGGAGTTTAGAGACCCAGTACTTC
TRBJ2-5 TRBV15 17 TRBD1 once CATSRDRGTRFQETQYF TGTGCCACCAGCCGGGACAGGGGAACCCGATTCCAAGAGACCCAGTACTTC
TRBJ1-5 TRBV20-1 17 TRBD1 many CSARAFTGGPSNQPQHF TGCAGTGCTAGGGCCTTCACAGGGGGTCCAAGCAATCAGCCCCAGCATTTT
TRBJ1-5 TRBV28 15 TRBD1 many CASIGTGGSNQPQHF TGTGCCAGCATCGGGACAGGGGGTAGCAATCAGCCCCAGCATTTT
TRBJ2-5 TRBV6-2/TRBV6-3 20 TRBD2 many CASSSRRGGLAGVNGETQYF TGTGCCAGCAGTTCCAGAAGAGGGGGACTAGCGGGAGTAAATGGAGAGACCCAGTACTTC
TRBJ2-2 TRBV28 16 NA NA CASSQDPRSRTGELFF TGTGCCAGCAGCCAAGATCCAAGGTCGAGGACCGGGGAGCTGTTTTTT
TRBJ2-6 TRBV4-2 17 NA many CASSAGPTTSGANVLTF TGTGCCAGCAGCGCCGGGCCAACTACCTCTGGGGCCAACGTCCTGACTTTC
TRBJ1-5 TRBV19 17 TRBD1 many CASSLDRGLNSNQPQHF TGTGCCAGTAGCCTAGACAGGGGGCTGAATAGCAATCAGCCCCAGCATTTT
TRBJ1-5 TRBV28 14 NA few CARIQGEMYQPQHF TGTGCCAGAATACAAGGGGAAATGTATCAGCCCCAGCATTTT
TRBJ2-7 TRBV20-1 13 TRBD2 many CSAILAVTYEQYF TGCAGTGCAATACTAGCGGTCACCTACGAGCAGTACTTC
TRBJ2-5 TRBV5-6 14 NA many CASSPGSLGETQYF TGTGCCAGCAGCCCGGGGTCTTTGGGGGAGACCCAGTACTTC
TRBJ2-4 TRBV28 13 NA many CASSGTGENIQYF TGTGCCAGCTCCGGGACTGGGGAAAACATTCAGTACTTC
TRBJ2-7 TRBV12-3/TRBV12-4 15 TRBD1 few CASSQIGQGAYEQYF TGTGCCAGCAGCCAAATCGGACAGGGAGCCTACGAGCAGTACTTC
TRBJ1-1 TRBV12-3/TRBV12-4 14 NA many CASIPPPGNTEAFF TGTGCCAGCATTCCGCCCCCGGGCAACACTGAAGCTTTCTTT
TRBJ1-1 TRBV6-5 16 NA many CASSWESRELNTEAFF TGTGCCAGCAGTTGGGAATCCCGGGAACTGAACACTGAAGCTTTCTTT
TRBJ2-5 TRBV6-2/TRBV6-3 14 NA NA CASRRNNNQETQYF TGTGCCAGCAGACGGAACAACAACCAAGAGACCCAGTACTTC
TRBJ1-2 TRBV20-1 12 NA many CSASMGDSGYTF TGCAGTGCTAGTATGGGTGATAGTGGCTACACCTTC
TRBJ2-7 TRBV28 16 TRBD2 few CASWGLAGGTAYEQYF TGTGCCAGCTGGGGACTAGCGGGAGGGACTGCCTACGAGCAGTACTTC
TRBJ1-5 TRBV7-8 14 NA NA CASSLRPFNQPQHF TGTGCCAGCAGCTTAAGGCCCTTCAATCAGCCCCAGCATTTT
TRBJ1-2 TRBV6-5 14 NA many CASSYTGINYGYTF TGTGCCAGCAGTTACACGGGTATTAACTATGGCTACACCTTC
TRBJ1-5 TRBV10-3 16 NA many CAISEPKGDSNQPQHF TGTGCCATCAGTGAGCCTAAAGGGGATAGCAATCAGCCCCAGCATTTT
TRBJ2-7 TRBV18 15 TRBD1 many CASSPTGGEETEQYF TGTGCCAGCTCACCGACAGGGGGCGAAGAAACCGAGCAGTACTTC
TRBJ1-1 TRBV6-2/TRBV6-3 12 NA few CASSGWGAEAFF TGTGCCAGCAGTGGCTGGGGGGCTGAAGCTTTCTTT
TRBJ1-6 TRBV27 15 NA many CASSLAGTLHSPLHF TGTGCCAGCAGTCTGGCCGGGACCCTTCATTCACCCCTCCACTTT